This TCR beta chain was sequenced for a study of shared T cell receptors in the human thymus. The V end was cut by 0 bases, the J end by 0 bases, with 11 bases between. CDR1 and CDR2 (germline): WSHSY, SAAADI. This CDR3 contains 16 residues. Assay: immunoSEQ multiplex PCR; the TCRdb copy retains only in-frame clones and omits some. The data contain hundreds of thousands of clones, over 75% of them singletons. The same data also went into a second study, on human thymus T cells. From that paper: The authors found apparently biased V and J gene usage in thymic and blood repertoires.

The sequence came from a boy under three years old with a congenital heart defect. Sequenced: thymocytes. The V and J genes are TRBV10-2 and TRBJ1-2; D perhaps matches TRBD1 (6 bases). The CDR3 DNA sequence: TGCGCCAGCAGTGAGTCGGGGGCAGGGCCTAACTATGGCTACACCTTC. It is translated as CASSESGAGPNYGYTF.